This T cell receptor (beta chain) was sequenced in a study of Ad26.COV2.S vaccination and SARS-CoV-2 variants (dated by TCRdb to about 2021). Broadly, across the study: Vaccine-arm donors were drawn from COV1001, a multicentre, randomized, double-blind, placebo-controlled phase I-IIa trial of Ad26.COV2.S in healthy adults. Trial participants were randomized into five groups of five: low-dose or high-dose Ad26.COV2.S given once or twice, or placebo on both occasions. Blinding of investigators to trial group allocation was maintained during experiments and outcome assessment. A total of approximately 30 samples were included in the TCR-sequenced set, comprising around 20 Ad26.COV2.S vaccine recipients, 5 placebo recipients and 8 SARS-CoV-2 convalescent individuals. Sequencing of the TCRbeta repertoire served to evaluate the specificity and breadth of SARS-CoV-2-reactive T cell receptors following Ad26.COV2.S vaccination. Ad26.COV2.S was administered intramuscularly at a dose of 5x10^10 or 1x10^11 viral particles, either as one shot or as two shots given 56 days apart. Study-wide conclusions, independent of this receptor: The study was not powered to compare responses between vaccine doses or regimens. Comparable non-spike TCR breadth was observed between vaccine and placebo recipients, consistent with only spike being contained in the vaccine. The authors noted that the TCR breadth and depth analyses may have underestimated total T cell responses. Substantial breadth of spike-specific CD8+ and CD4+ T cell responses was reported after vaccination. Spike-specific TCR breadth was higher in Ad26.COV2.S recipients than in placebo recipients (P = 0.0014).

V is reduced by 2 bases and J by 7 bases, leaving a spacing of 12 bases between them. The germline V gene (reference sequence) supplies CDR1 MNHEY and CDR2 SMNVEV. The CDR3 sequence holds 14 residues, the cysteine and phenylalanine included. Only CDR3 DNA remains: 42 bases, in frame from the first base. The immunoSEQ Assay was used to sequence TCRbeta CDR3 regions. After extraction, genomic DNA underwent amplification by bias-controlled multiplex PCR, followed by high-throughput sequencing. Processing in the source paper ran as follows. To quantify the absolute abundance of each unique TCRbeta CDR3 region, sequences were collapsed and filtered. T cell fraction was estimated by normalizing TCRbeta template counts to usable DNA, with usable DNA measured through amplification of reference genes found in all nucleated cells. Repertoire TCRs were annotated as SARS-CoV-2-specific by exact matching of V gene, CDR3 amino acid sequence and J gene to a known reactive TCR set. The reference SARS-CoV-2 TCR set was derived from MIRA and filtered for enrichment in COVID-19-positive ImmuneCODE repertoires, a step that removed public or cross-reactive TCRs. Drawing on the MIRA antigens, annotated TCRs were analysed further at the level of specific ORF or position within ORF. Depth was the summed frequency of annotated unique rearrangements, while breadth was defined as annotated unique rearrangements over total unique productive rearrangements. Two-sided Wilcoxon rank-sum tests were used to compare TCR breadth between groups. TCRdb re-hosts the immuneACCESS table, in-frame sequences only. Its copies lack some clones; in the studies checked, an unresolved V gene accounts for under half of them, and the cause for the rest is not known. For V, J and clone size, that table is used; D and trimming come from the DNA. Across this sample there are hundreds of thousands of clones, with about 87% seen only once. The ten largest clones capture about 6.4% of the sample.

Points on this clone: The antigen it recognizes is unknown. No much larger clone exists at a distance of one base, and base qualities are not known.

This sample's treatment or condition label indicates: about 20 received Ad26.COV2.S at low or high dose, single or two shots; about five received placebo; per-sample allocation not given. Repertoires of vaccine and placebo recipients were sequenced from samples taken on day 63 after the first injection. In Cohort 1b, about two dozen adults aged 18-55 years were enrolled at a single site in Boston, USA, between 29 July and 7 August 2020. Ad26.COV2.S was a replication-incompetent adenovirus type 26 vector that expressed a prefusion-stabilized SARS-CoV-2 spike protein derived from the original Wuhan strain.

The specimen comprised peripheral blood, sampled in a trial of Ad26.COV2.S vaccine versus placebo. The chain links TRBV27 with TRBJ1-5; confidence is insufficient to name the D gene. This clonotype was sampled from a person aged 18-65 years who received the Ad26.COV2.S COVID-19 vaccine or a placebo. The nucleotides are TGTGCCAGCAGTTTACAAGGAATAGGGCAGCCCCAGCATTTT. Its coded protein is CASSLQGIGQPQHF.